This entry lists 7 T cell receptor beta chains sequenced from one sample in a study of T cells in Graves' hyperthyroidism and ophthalmopathy. Researchers took RNA transcripts and amplified the TCR beta CDR3 regions from them. With the HTBI primer set, the TCR CDR3 went through a first round of RT-PCR. MiXCR was run by TCRdb on the multiplex PCR reads, yielding one entry per CDR3 protein. Of about 420,000 distinct CDR3 sequences listed, approximately 15% are singletons. Sequenced: blood. All receptors come from a woman under 30 with Graves' hyperthyroidism.

This rearrangement joins TRBV28 to TRBJ2-2, with 9 bases aligning to TRBD1. With V trimmed by 1 base and J by 0 bases, 6 bases remained unmatched. CDR1 MDHEN and CDR2 SYDVKM come from the germline V gene. The CDR3 has 18 residues. The CDR3 DNA sequence: TGTGCCAGCAGTTTATCAGGACAGGGGACGGCGAACACCGGGGAGCTGTTTTTT. It encodes CASSLSGQGTANTGELFF.

For the CDR3, the DNA is TGTGCCAGCAGTGAAGCCCTATGGGACAGGTTCTACGAGCAGTACTTC. Protein sequence: CASSEALWDRFYEQYF. The genes are TRBV6-1 and TRBJ2-7, with 8 positions matching TRBD1. The length of the CDR3 is 16 residues. From germline, CDR1 is MNHNS and CDR2 SASEGT. J gave up 3 bases and V 0 bases, and 7 bases lay outside the gene matches.

This clonotype showed up many times. The chain combines TRBV12-3 or TRBV12-4 with TRBJ1-5; D ambiguous. V gave up 3 bases and J gave up 1 base, with 10 bases separating them. CDR3 length equals 15 residues. In DNA, the CDR3 is TGTGCCAGCAGTTTTAGAGGGAGAAGCAATCAGCCCCAGCATTTT. It codes for CASSFRGRSNQPQHF.

This clonotype was detected ten times or more. The chain employs TRBV9 and TRBJ2-1; D unclear. This CDR3 region has 13 residues. V was cut by 0 bases and J by 3 bases, with 4 bases left in between. Germline assignment: CDR1 SGDLS and CDR2 YYNGEE. The CDR3 protein is CASSVEDYNEQFF. CDR3 bases: TGTGCCAGCAGCGTAGAAGACTACAATGAGCAGTTCTTC.

This clonotype has at least ten counts. This chain links TRBV6-1 with TRBJ2-5; 9 bases agree with TRBD1. J lost 7 bases, V lost 7 bases, and 7 bases had no gene match. This CDR3 contains 13 residues. From germline, CDR1 is MNHNS and CDR2 SASEGT. The CDR3 DNA reads as TGTGCCAGCATGGGGACAGGGTTGGGGACCCAGTACTTC. Protein product: CASMGTGLGTQYF.

This clonotype was seen at least ten times. This chain uses TRBV2 with TRBJ1-6; D is perhaps TRBD1 (6 bases). Germline V gene lookup returns CDR1 SNHLY and CDR2 FYNNEI. There are 15 residues in the CDR3. V lost 6 bases and J lost 4, with 13 bases in between. The CDR3 sequence: CASRSSGTYNSPLHF. The CDR3 DNA reads as TGTGCCAGCAGGAGCTCCGGGACATATAATTCACCCCTCCACTTT.

V gene TRBV6-1 combines with J gene TRBJ2-7; no definite D call. The CDR3 has 14 amino acids. In germline, CDR1 is MNHNS, CDR2 SASEGT. Trimming took 5 bases from V and 2 from J, leaving 13 bases between them. The CDR3 sequence is CASSSDTIPYEQYF. The CDR3 region has the DNA TGTGCCAGCAGTTCCGACACTATCCCCTACGAGCAGTACTTC.